This TCR beta chain was sequenced during a study of cytomegalovirus exposure and HLA in healthy donors. The V and J ends lost 6 bases and 9 bases, in that order; junction bases with no gene match: 4. The CDR3 is 14 residues long. Looked up from germline, CDR1 is LNHDA and CDR2 is SQIVND (reference sequence). The primer mix had 60 Vbeta and 13 Jbeta primers. The method was immunoSEQ multiplex PCR; TCRdb's version includes in-frame clones alone and lacks a portion of them. The sample has about 170,000 clones, around four fifths seen once. The material sequenced was PBMCs. The V call is TRBV19, the J call TRBJ1-6; 11 bases agree with TRBD1. The TCR comes from a female donor in good health and CMV-seronegative. In nucleotides, the CDR3 is TGTGCCAGTAGCGGACAGGGGGCTTTTTCACCCCTCCACTTT. Translating it yields CASSGQGAFSPLHF.